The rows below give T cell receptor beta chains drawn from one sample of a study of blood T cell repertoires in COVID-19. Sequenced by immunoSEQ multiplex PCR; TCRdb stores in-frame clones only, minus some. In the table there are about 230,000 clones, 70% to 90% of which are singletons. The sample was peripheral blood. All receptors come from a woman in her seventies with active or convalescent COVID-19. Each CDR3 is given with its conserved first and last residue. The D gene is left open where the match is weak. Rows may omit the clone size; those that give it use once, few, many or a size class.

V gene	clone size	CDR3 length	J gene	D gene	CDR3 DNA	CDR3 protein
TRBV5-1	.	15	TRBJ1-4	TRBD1	TGCGCCAGCAGCGAGGACAGGGGTAGGGGTGAAAAACTGTTTTTT	CASSEDRGRGEKLFF
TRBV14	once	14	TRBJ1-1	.	TGTGCCAGCAGTGACGACAGGCCGAACACTGAAGCTTTCTTT	CASSDDRPNTEAFF
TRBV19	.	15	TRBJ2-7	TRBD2	TGTGCCAGTAGTGCCGCCGGGGGGACTTTCTACGAGCAGTACTTC	CASSAAGGTFYEQYF
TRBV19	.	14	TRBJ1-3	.	TGTGCCAGTAGCCCGGGTGGGTCTGGAAACACCATATATTTT	CASSPGGSGNTIYF
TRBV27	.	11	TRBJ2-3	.	TGTGCCAGTGAGGAGTTAGGTACGCAGTATTTT	CASEELGTQYF
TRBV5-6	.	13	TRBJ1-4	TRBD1	TGTGCCAGCAGCTTCGGACAGGTTGAAAAACTGTTTTTT	CASSFGQVEKLFF
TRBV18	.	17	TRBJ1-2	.	TGTGCCAGCTCACCCCGGCACGGGTTTTCGTCTAACTATGGCTACACCTTC	CASSPRHGFSSNYGYTF
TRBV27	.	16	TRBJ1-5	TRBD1	TGTGCCAGCAGCCGAGGACAGGGATTAGTCGGGCAGCCCCAGCATTTT	CASSRGQGLVGQPQHF
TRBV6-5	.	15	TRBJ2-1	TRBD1	TGTGCCAGCAGCCCCGGGACAGGGTTTGGGAATGAGCAGTTCTTC	CASSPGTGFGNEQFF
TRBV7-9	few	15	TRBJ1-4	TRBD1	TGTGCCAGCAGCGTACGACCGACAGGGGATGAAAAACTGTTTTTT	CASSVRPTGDEKLFF
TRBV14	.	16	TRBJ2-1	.	TGTGCCAGCAGAGCAACAGGGGAGGTTTCCTACAATGAGCAGTTCTTC	CASRATGEVSYNEQFF
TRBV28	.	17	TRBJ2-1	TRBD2	TGTGCCAGCAGTAGCGCAGGGACTAGCGGGTCCCGGGATGAGCAGTTCTTC	CASSSAGTSGSRDEQFF
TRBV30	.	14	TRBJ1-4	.	TGTGCCTGGAGGGGTGGGGGCGGTAATGAAAAACTGTTTTTT	CAWRGGGGNEKLFF
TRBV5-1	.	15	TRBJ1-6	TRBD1	TGCGCCAGCAGCGATAGGGACAGGGGGTTGTCACCCCTCCACTTT	CASSDRDRGLSPLHF
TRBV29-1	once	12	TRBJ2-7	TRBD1	TGCAGCGTAGACAGGGGGCCCTACGAGCAGTACTTC	CSVDRGPYEQYF
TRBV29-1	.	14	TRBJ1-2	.	TGCAGCGTCTCCCGGGGGAGGGGATCCTATGGCTACACCTTC	CSVSRGRGSYGYTF
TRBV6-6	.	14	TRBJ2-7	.	TGTGCCAGCAGCAGAGCGGGACAGGATTACGAGCAGTACTTC	CASSRAGQDYEQYF
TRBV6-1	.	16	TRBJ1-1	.	TGTGCCAGCAGTGGTTATTGGGGGCAGGGAAACACTGAAGCTTTCTTT	CASSGYWGQGNTEAFF
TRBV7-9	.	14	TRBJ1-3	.	TGTGCCAGCAGCTTCGAGGGAACTGGAAACACCATATATTTT	CASSFEGTGNTIYF
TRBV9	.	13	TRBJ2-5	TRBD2	TGTGCCAGCAGCGTACAGGGAGGGGAGACCCAGTACTTC	CASSVQGGETQYF
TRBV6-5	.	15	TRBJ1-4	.	TGTGCCAGCTGCGGCGGAGATGCAACTAATGAAAAACTGTTTTTT	CASCGGDATNEKLFF
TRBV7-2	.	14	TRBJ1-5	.	TGTGCCAGCAGCTTAGCGCAGAGGTCTCAGCCCCAGCATTTT	CASSLAQRSQPQHF
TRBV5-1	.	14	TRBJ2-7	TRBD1	TGCGCCAGCAGCTTAGGACAGGGATTCAACGAGCAGTACTTC	CASSLGQGFNEQYF
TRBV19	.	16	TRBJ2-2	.	TGTGCCAGTAGTGAGAGGGGGAGAGTGAACACCGGGGAGCTGTTTTTT	CASSERGRVNTGELFF
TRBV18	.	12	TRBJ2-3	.	TGTGCCAGCTCACAGCAGGGCGCTACGCAGTATTTT	CASSQQGATQYF
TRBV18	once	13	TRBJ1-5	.	TGTGCCAGCTCAGGACAGAAAAATCAGCCCCAGCATTTT	CASSGQKNQPQHF
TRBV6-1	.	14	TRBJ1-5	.	TGTGCCAGCAGTGAAGGCGGAATCGGACAGCCCCAGCATTTT	CASSEGGIGQPQHF
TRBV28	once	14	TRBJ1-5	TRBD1	TGTGCCAGCAGTTGGGGGACAGCCTATCAGCCCCAGCATTTT	CASSWGTAYQPQHF
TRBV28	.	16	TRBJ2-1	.	TGTGCCAGCAGTTCCCAGACGGCTAGCAGCTACAATGAGCAGTTCTTC	CASSSQTASSYNEQFF
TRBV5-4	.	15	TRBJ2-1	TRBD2	TGTGCCAGCAGCTCCGGACTAGCGGAGTACAATGAGCAGTTCTTC	CASSSGLAEYNEQFF
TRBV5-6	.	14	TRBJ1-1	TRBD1	TGTGCCAGCCGCTGGCGGACAGGTAAGGCTGAAGCTTTCTTT	CASRWRTGKAEAFF
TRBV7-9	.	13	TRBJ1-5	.	TGTGCCAGCAGCCCTCCAGGGGATCAGCCCCAGCATTTT	CASSPPGDQPQHF
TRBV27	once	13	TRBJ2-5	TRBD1	TGTGCCAGCAGTGTACGGACAGGGGAGACCCAGTACTTC	CASSVRTGETQYF
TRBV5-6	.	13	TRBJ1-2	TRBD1	TGTGCCAGCAGCCGACAGGGGAATCATGGCTACACCTTC	CASSRQGNHGYTF
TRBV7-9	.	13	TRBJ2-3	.	TGTGCCAGCGGGGGAGGTGGGGCAGATACGCAGTATTTT	CASGGGGADTQYF
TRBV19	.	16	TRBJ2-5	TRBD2	TGTGCCAGTAGTCAAACATGGACTAGCGGAGGGAAGACCCAGTACTTC	CASSQTWTSGGKTQYF
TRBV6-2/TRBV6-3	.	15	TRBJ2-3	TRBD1	TGTGCCAGCAGCCATGGACAGGGTAGGACAGATACGCAGTATTTT	CASSHGQGRTDTQYF
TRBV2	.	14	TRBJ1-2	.	TGTGCCAGCAGTGTGGGGGGGGAGGGCTATGGCTACACCTTC	CASSVGGEGYGYTF
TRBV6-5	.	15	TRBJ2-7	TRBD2	TGTGCCAGCAGACCGGGGACTAGCGGGACAGACGAGCAGTACTTC	CASRPGTSGTDEQYF
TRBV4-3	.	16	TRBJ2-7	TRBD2	TGCGCCAGCAGCCAAGGGGGCCGCGGGGGGTTCTACGAGCAGTACTTC	CASSQGGRGGFYEQYF
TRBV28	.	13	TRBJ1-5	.	TGTGCCAGCAGGACGGGGCAGGGGCAGCCCCAGCATTTT	CASRTGQGQPQHF
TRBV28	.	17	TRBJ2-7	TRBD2	TGTGCCAGCAGCCGGGGACTAGCGGGAGTGGGGCCCTCCGAGCAGTACTTC	CASSRGLAGVGPSEQYF
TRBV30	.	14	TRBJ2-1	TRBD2	TGTGCCTGGACCCCATGGACTAGCAACAATGAGCAGTTCTTC	CAWTPWTSNNEQFF